The TCR beta chain described here comes from a study of neurological immune-mediated disorders. Overall study results and limits: Expansion of TCR clones was greatest in HTLV-1-associated myelopathy and smallest in multiple sclerosis, where it fell below that of healthy controls.

As concerns this clonotype: Its antigen is as yet unknown.

Synthesis of cDNA was performed by 5'RACE using 10-nucleotide random UMIs. TCRdb fed the 5' RACE reads into MiXCR, producing one record per CDR3 protein. The sample has 31,000 or so distinct CDR3 sequences, 4.6% seen once. The CDR3 spans 17 residues. Germline loops: CDR1 DFQATT, CDR2 SNEGSKA (reference sequence). The trim removed 0 bases at V and 2 bases at J, leaving 10 bases unmatched. This clonotype was obtained from a man aged 18 to 29 in good health. The chain joins TRBV20-1 to TRBJ2-3; TRBD2 aligns across 8 bases. Material: PBMCs. The CDR3 DNA sequence: TGCAGTGCTAGAGATTCAGGCAGCGGGGGATCCACAGATACGCAGTATTTT. Amino acids: CSARDSGSGGSTDTQYF.